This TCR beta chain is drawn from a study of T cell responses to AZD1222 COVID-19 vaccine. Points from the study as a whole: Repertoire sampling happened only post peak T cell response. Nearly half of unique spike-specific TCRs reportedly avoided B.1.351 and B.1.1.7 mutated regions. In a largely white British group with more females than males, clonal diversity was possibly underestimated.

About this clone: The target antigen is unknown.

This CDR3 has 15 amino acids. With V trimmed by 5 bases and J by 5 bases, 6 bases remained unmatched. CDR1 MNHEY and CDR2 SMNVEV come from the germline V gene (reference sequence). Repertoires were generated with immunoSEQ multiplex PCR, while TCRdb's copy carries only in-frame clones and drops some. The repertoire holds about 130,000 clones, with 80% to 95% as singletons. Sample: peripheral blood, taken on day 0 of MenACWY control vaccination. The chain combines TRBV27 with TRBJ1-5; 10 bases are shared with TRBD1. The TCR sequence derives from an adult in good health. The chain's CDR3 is CASSRTGGWDQPQHF. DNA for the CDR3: TGTGCCAGCAGTCGGACAGGGGGTTGGGATCAGCCCCAGCATTTT.